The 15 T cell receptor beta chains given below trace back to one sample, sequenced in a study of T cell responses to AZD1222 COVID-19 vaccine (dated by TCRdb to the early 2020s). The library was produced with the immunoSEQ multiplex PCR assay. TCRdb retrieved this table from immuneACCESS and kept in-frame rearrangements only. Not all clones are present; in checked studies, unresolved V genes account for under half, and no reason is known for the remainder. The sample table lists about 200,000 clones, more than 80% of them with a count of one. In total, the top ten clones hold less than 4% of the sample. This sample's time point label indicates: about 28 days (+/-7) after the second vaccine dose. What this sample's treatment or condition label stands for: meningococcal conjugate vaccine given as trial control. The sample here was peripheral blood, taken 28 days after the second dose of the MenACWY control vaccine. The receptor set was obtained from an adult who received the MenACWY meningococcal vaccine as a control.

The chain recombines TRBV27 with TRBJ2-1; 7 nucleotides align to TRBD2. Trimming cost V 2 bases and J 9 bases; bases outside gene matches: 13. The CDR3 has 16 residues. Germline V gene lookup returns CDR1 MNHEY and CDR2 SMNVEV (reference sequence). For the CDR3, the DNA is TGTGCCAGCAGTTTACTGGGGGGAGGGCCGGGAGGTGAGCAGTTCTTC. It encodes CASSLLGGGPGGEQFF.

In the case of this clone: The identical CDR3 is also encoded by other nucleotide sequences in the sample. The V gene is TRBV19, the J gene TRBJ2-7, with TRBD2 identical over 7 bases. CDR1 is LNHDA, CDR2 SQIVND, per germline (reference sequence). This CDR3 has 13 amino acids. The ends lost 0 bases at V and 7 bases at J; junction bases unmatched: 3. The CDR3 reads CASSIDLGGEQYF. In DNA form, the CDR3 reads TGTGCCAGTAGTATAGATCTGGGGGGGGAGCAGTACTTC.

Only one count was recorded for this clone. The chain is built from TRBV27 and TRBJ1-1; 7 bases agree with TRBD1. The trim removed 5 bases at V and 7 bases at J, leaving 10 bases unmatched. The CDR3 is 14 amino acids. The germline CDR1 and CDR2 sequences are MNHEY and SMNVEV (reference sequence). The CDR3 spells CASSVRGGGGEAFF. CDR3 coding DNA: TGTGCCAGCAGTGTAAGAGGGGGCGGAGGTGAAGCTTTCTTT.

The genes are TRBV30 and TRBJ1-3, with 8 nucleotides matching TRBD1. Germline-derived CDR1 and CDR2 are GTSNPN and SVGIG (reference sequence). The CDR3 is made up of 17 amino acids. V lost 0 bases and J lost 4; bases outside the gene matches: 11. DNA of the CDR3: TGTGCCTGGAGTGTAGGACAGGGTTATTGGACGGGAAACACCATATATTTT. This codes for CAWSVGQGYWTGNTIYF.

CDR3 sequence: CASSVQRYGYTF. Here the CDR3 DNA reads TGTGCCAGCAGCGTTCAGCGGTATGGCTACACCTTC. The chain couples TRBV9 to TRBJ1-2; D is undetermined. V lost 2 bases and J lost 5, with 7 bases in between. The CDR3 is 12 amino acids. Germline loops: CDR1 SGDLS, CDR2 YYNGEE.

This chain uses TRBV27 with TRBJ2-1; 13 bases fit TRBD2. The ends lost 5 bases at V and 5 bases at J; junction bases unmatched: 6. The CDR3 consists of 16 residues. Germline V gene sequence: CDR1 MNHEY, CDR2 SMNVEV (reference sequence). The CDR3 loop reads CASSPRLAGGNNEQFF. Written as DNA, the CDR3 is TGTGCCAGCAGTCCGCGACTAGCGGGAGGAAACAATGAGCAGTTCTTC.

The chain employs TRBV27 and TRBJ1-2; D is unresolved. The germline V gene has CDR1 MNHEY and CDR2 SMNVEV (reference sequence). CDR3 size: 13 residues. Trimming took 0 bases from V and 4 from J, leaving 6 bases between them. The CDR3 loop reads CASSLSAGYGYTF. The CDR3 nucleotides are TGTGCCAGCAGTTTATCAGCAGGCTATGGCTACACCTTC.

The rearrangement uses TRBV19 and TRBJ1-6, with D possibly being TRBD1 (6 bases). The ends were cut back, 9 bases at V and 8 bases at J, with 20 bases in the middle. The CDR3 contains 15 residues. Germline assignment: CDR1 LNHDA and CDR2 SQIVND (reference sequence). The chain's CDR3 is CASQKPGQWDSPLHF. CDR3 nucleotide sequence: TGTGCCAGCCAGAAGCCGGGACAATGGGATTCACCCCTCCACTTT.

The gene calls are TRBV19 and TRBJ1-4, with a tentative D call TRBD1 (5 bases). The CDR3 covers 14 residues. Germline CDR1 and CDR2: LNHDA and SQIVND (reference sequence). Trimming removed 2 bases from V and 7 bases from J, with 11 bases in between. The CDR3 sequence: CASSIRGGREKLFF. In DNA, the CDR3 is TGTGCCAGTAGTATAAGGGGAGGGCGTGAAAAACTGTTTTTT. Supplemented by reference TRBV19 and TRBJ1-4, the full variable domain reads DGGITQSPKYLFRKEGQNVTLSCEQNLNHDAMYWYRQDPGQGLRLIYYSQIVNDFQKGDIAEGYSVSREKKESFPLTVTSAQKNPTAFYLCASSIRGGREKLFFGSGTQLSVL.

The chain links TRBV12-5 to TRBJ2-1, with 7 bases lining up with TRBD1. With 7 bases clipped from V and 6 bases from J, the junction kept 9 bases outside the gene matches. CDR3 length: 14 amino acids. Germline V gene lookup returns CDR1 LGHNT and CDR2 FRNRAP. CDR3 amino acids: CASVTGTVVNEQFF. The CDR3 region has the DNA TGTGCTAGTGTAACCGGGACAGTGGTCAATGAGCAGTTCTTC. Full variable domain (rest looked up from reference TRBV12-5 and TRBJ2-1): DARVTQTPRHKVTEMGQEVTMRCQPILGHNTVFWYRQTMMQGLELLAYFRNRAPLDDSGMPKDRFSAEMPDATLATLKIQPSEPRDSAVYFCASVTGTVVNEQFFGPGTRLTVL.

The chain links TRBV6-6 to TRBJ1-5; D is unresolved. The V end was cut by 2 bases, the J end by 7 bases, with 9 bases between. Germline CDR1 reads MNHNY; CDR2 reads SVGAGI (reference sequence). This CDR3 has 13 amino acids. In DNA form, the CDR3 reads TGTGCCAGCAGTTACCCCAACGGGCAGCCCCAGCATTTT. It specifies CASSYPNGQPQHF.

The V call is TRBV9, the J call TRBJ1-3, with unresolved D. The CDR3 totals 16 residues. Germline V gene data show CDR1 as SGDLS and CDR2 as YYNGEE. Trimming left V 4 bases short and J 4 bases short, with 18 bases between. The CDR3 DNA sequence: TGTGCCAGCAGCTTAAGTCCGGGGATAGGGGGAAACACCATATATTTT. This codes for CASSLSPGIGGNTIYF.

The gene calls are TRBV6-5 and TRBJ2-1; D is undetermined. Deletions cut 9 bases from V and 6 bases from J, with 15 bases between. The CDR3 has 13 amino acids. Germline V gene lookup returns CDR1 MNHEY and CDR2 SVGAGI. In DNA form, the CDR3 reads TGTGCCAGTAGAGGAGACATGGGCAATGAGCAGTTCTTC. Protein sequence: CASRGDMGNEQFF.

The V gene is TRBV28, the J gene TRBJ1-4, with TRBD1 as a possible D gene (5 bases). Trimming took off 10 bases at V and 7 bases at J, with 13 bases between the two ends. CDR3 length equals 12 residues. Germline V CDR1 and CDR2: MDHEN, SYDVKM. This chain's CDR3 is CATGTWGEKLFF. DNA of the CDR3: TGTGCCACCGGGACTTGGGGTGAAAAACTGTTTTTT.

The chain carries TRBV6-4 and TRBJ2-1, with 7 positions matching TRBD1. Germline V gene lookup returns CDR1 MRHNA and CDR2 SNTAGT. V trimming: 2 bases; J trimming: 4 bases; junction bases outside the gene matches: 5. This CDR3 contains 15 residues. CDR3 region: CASSDTNRGYNEQFF. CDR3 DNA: TGTGCCAGCAGTGACACGAACAGGGGATACAATGAGCAGTTCTTC.